The 26 T cell receptor beta chains reported below all come from one sample, sequenced in a study of blood T cell repertoires in COVID-19. TCRdb's copy holds only in-frame clones and misses some; the assay was immunoSEQ multiplex PCR. The sample records about 280,000 clones, 90% being singletons. The source material was PBMCs or T cells enriched from blood (not recorded which). These receptors originate from a young woman with acute COVID-19.

This clone was seen only once. The gene calls are TRBV7-8 and TRBJ2-1; 10 bases fit TRBD2. Looked up from germline, CDR1 is SGHVS and CDR2 is FQNEAQ. This CDR3 comprises 15 residues. The J segment lost 5 bases and the V segment lost 6 bases, leaving 7 bases of the junction unmatched. The CDR3 sequence: CASSPGLAGDNEQFF. The CDR3 DNA reads TGTGCCAGCAGTCCCGGGCTAGCGGGAGACAATGAGCAGTTCTTC.

The rearrangement uses TRBV7-2 and TRBJ2-1, with TRBD1 matching 7 bases. J was trimmed by 7 bases and V by 5 bases; bases with no gene match: 2. The CDR3 has 12 amino acids. Germline V CDR1 and CDR2: SGHTA, FQGNSA. CDR3 bases: TGTGCCAGCAGCCCGACAGGGAATGAGCAGTTCTTC. It encodes CASSPTGNEQFF. The full variable domain, with the rest looked up from reference TRBV7-2 and TRBJ2-1, is GAGVSQSPSNKVTEKGKDVELRCDPISGHTALYWYRQSLGQGLEFLIYFQGNSAPDKSGLPSDRFSAERTGGSVSTLTIQRTQQEDSAVYLCASSPTGNEQFFGPGTRLTVL.

V usage is TRBV29-1 and J usage is TRBJ2-2; 11 bases are shared with TRBD2. Germline assignment: CDR1 SQVTM and CDR2 ANQGSEA. The CDR3 is 18 amino acids. With V trimmed by 0 bases and J by 3 bases, 9 bases remained unmatched. The DNA of the CDR3 is TGCAGCGTTGAAGATCTCCCTAGCGGGAGGAGTGACACCGGGGAGCTGTTTTTT. This encodes CSVEDLPSGRSDTGELFF.

This clone was detected a few times. The V call is TRBV15, the J call TRBJ2-7; 9 nucleotides match TRBD1. CDR1 LNHNV and CDR2 YYDKDF come from the germline V gene (reference sequence). Germline trimming cut 6 bases from V and 5 bases from J; bases unmatched to any gene: 8. CDR3 length equals 14 residues. The CDR3 is CATREGQGTHEQYF. The CDR3 DNA is TGTGCCACCAGGGAGGGACAGGGTACCCACGAGCAGTACTTC.

The CDR3 is CASSLTYARNEQYF. DNA for the CDR3: TGTGCCAGCAGCCTCACTTACGCCAGGAACGAGCAGTACTTC. The chain is built from TRBV2 and TRBJ2-7; D unresolved. There are 14 residues in the CDR3. Trimming cost V 6 bases and J 5 bases, with 17 bases left between them. The V gene's germline CDR1 is SNHLY and CDR2 FYNNEI. The full variable domain, completed using reference TRBV2 and TRBJ2-7, is EPEVTQTPSHQVTQMGQEVILRCVPISNHLYFYWYRQILGQKVEFLVSFYNNEISEKSEIFDDQFSVERPDGSNFTLKIRSTKLEDSAMYFCASSLTYARNEQYFGPGTRLTVT.

The chain links TRBV18 to TRBJ1-3; no definite D call. CDR1 and CDR2 from the germline V gene are KGHSH and LQKENI. V was shortened by 2 bases and J by 0 bases, with 5 bases between the two germline ends. The CDR3 length is 14 residues. CDR3 sequence: CASSPENSGNTIYF. CDR3 in DNA: TGTGCCAGCTCACCAGAGAACTCTGGAAACACCATATATTTT.

The rearrangement uses TRBV28 and TRBJ2-7; no firm D call. Trimming stripped 6 bases from V and 3 bases from J, with 15 bases between. CDR1 and CDR2 from the germline V gene are MDHEN and SYDVKM. The CDR3 has 14 residues. The CDR3 is CASSPRGLGYEQYF. CDR3 DNA: TGTGCCAGCAGCCCCCGCGGTCTGGGCTACGAGCAGTACTTC.

The rearrangement links TRBV27 to TRBJ2-1; 11 bases align to TRBD2. J lost 10 bases, V lost 6 bases, and 11 bases had no gene match. The germline V gene encodes CDR1 MNHEY and CDR2 SMNVEV (reference sequence). The CDR3 is 15 residues long. The CDR3 loop is CASSPGTSGFWEQFF. The CDR3 nucleotides are TGTGCCAGCAGCCCCGGGACTAGCGGTTTTTGGGAGCAGTTCTTC.

The chain carries TRBV9 and TRBJ2-3; weak D call: TRBD2 (6 bases). Deletions cut 0 bases from V and 14 bases from J, with 13 bases between. Germline V lookup: CDR1 SGDLS, CDR2 YYNGEE. The CDR3 sequence is 12 residues long. The CDR3 reads CASSVGDFTPYF. CDR3 bases: TGTGCCAGCAGCGTAGGGGACTTCACCCCGTATTTT.

The gene calls are TRBV5-1 and TRBJ2-3; possibly TRBD2 for D (6 bases). V lost 3 bases and J lost 3, with 11 bases in between. This CDR3 has 14 residues. Germline assignment: CDR1 SGHRS and CDR2 YFSETQ. CDR3 nucleotide sequence: TGCGCCAGCAGCTGGAGGGCCGGGACAGATACGCAGTATTTT. Residues: CASSWRAGTDTQYF.

The chain carries TRBV18 and TRBJ1-1; D might be TRBD1 (5 bases). Germline V gene data show CDR1 as KGHSH and CDR2 as LQKENI. CDR3 length: 15 residues. Between the trimmed V and J ends, which lost 5 bases and 8 bases, there was a span of 21 bases. CDR3 sequence reads: CASSIKTGGTSEAFF. CDR3 nucleotide sequence: TGTGCCAGCTCAATAAAAACGGGAGGGACCTCCGAAGCTTTCTTT.

The J gene is TRBJ2-5, the V gene TRBV5-4, with 9 bases aligning to TRBD2. This CDR3 comprises 15 residues. Losses at the gene ends were 2 bases for V and 5 bases for J; bases not matched to a gene: 7. Per the germline V gene, CDR1 is SGHNT and CDR2 is YYREEE (reference sequence). The CDR3 sequence: CASSFSSGIVETQYF. The CDR3 DNA follows: TGTGCCAGCAGCTTCTCTAGCGGGATAGTGGAGACCCAGTACTTC.

CDR3 in amino acids: CASSYSELKNTGELFF. DNA for the CDR3: TGTGCCAGCAGTTACTCGGAGCTTAAGAACACCGGGGAGCTGTTTTTT. The chain is built from TRBV6-2 or TRBV6-3 and TRBJ2-2; no clear D gene. Germline V lookup: CDR1 MNHEY, CDR2 SVGEGT. The CDR3 spans 16 residues. V was cut by 0 bases and J by 1 base, with 9 bases left in between.

This chain links TRBV27 with TRBJ2-5; D might be TRBD2 (5 bases). Germline CDR1 and CDR2: MNHEY and SMNVEV (reference sequence). The CDR3 runs 13 residues. Between the trimmed V and J ends, which lost 5 bases and 0 bases, there was a span of 7 bases. CDR3: CASSPGNQETQYF. CDR3 nucleotides: TGTGCCAGCAGTCCGGGAAACCAAGAGACCCAGTACTTC.

This chain connects TRBV29-1 to TRBJ2-7; TRBD1 might be the D (6 bases). The V gene lost 2 bases and the J gene lost 7 bases, with 21 bases spanning the gap. CDR3 size: 15 residues. In germline, CDR1 is SQVTM, CDR2 ANQGSEA. The CDR3 sequence: CSVEKKTGSTGEQYF. CDR3 DNA: TGCAGCGTTGAAAAGAAGACAGGATCTACGGGGGAGCAGTACTTC.

V gene TRBV9 combines with J gene TRBJ2-7; possibly TRBD2 for D (6 bases). CDR3 length equals 14 residues. The germline CDR1 and CDR2 sequences are SGDLS and YYNGEE. The V end lost 4 bases, the J end lost 3 bases, and 14 bases lay between the germline ends. The CDR3 region is CASSLEGYSYEQYF. The CDR3, as DNA: TGTGCCAGCAGCCTGGAGGGGTACAGCTACGAGCAGTACTTC.

This chain links TRBV5-1 with TRBJ2-7; tentative D call: TRBD2 (5 bases). Germline loops: CDR1 SGHRS, CDR2 YFSETQ. The CDR3 totals 15 residues. V lost 4 bases and J lost 3, with 17 bases in between. The CDR3: CASSEGWGANYEQYF. In DNA form, the CDR3 reads TGCGCCAGCAGCGAGGGATGGGGAGCCAACTACGAGCAGTACTTC.

This clone was seen just once. The rearrangement links TRBV3-1 (or the pseudogene TRBV3-2) to TRBJ1-2, with D perhaps TRBD1 (6 bases). The CDR3 has 14 amino acids. V was shortened by 1 base and J by 5 bases, with 11 bases between the two germline ends. Germline assignment: CDR1 LGHDT and CDR2 YNNKEL (reference sequence). The CDR3 sequence: CASSQVGQGYGYTF. CDR3 coding DNA: TGTGCCAGCAGCCAAGTGGGGCAGGGGTATGGCTACACCTTC.

The chain joins TRBV19 to TRBJ1-4; D unresolved. V was pared by 5 bases and J by 4 bases, with 8 bases between. The CDR3 is 13 residues long. Germline CDR1 is LNHDA and CDR2 is SQIVND (reference sequence). The CDR3 sequence: CASSFVVNEKLFF. CDR3 in DNA: TGTGCCAGTAGTTTCGTCGTTAATGAAAAACTGTTTTTT.

The V and J genes are TRBV7-2 and TRBJ1-1, with D possibly matching TRBD1 (5 bases). This CDR3 has 12 amino acids. With 0 bases removed from V and 8 bases from J, the gap between germline ends came to 7 bases. Germline CDR1 reads SGHTA; CDR2 reads FQGNSA. The CDR3 is CASSLAQGEAFF. The DNA for the CDR3 is TGTGCCAGCAGCTTAGCTCAGGGCGAAGCTTTCTTT.

The chain joins TRBV28 to TRBJ1-6, with D unresolved. The V and J ends lost 1 base and 1 base respectively, with 11 bases between them. The CDR3 extends over 17 amino acids. The germline CDR1 and CDR2 sequences are MDHEN and SYDVKM. CDR3 loop: CASSLYGVKSYNSPLHF. As DNA, the CDR3 is TGTGCCAGCAGTTTATACGGGGTTAAGTCCTATAATTCACCCCTCCACTTT.

This chain connects TRBV20-1 to TRBJ2-1; D call uncertain. The germline CDR1 and CDR2 sequences are DFQATT and SNEGSKA (reference sequence). The ends were cut back, 4 bases at V and 10 bases at J, with 11 bases in the middle. The CDR3 extends over 11 amino acids. The CDR3 region is CSANEDTEQFF. DNA for the CDR3: TGCAGTGCTAACGAAGACACCGAGCAGTTCTTC.

This clone was detected once. The chain uses TRBV27 and TRBJ2-7, with TRBD2 as a possible D gene (5 bases). This CDR3 is 13 amino acids long. Germline values: CDR1 MNHEY, CDR2 SMNVEV (reference sequence). The germline V and J ends were trimmed by 2 bases and 7 bases, with 12 bases remaining between them. The CDR3 DNA reads as TGTGCCAGCAGTTTAACCGGGATGGGAGAGCAGTACTTC. This codes for CASSLTGMGEQYF.

The chain recombines TRBV29-1 with TRBJ1-5; possible D gene TRBD1, 5 bases. This CDR3 region has 14 residues. The germline gives CDR1 SQVTM, CDR2 ANQGSEA. V lost 6 bases and J lost 1, with 13 bases in between. DNA of the CDR3: TGCAGCGTGAGCGAGACAGAGAGCAATCAGCCCCAGCATTTT. It codes for CSVSETESNQPQHF.

A remark on this clone: The limits of the CDR3 on the DNA are not certain, so only TCRdb's listed CDR3 is given. V gene TRBV11-2 combines with J gene TRBJ1-3; whether TRBD1, the table's D call, matches the DNA was not checked. The CDR3 is 12 amino acids in total, end residues counted. Germline V CDR1 and CDR2: SGHAT, FQNNGV. The CDR3 protein is CASSLVGQGTYF.

This clone was picked up one time. CDR3 nucleotides: TGTGCCGCGACCGGGACAGGGAGCTACGAGCAGTACTTC. It encodes CAATGTGSYEQYF. This sequence joins TRBV10-3 and TRBJ2-7; 9 bases map to TRBD1. V was pared by 11 bases and J by 3 bases, with 8 bases of the junction left unmatched. The CDR3 contains 13 residues. Germline V gives CDR1 ENHRY, CDR2 SYGVKD.